Listed below are T cell receptor beta chains from one sample, sequenced in a study of CXCR3-negative and CXCR3-positive naive CD8 T cells. TCRdb re-called the 5' RACE reads and gives one entry per CDR3 protein, without DNA. The table for this sample gives about 4,900 distinct CDR3 sequences. The sequenced material came from naive CXCR3+ CD8+ T cells from blood. These TCRs come from a human donor in good health. Some clones in this sample may be carry-over from other donors' samples. The CDR3 runs from the conserved cysteine through the conserved F or W. Not all rows give a size; the values are once, few, many and, for expanded clones, a class.

j_call	v_call	clone_size	cdr3_aa
TRBJ2-1	TRBV10-3	medium-sized	CAISETSGGYNEQFF
TRBJ2-3	TRBV7-9	medium-sized	CASSHQGGTDTQYF
TRBJ2-1	TRBV28	NA	CASSFPQKAGAYNEQFF
TRBJ1-3	TRBV29-1	medium-sized	CSVLTLPGQGSSGNTIYF
TRBJ1-2	TRBV29-1	medium-sized	CSVEYGLRGNYGYTF
TRBJ2-1	TRBV12-5	NA	CASAEGQYNEQFF
TRBJ2-2	TRBV6-5	NA	CASSGTSGNLGGELFF
TRBJ2-7	TRBV5-1	NA	CASSPGTYEQYF
TRBJ1-2	TRBV6-4	large	CASSERQFYGYTF
TRBJ1-4	TRBV18	NA	CASSPLTNREEKLFF
TRBJ2-5	TRBV2	medium-sized	CASFGGLGETQYF
TRBJ2-5	TRBV5-1	NA	CASSHGQIKQTQYF
TRBJ1-1	TRBV6-5	NA	CASSYPGPEAFF
TRBJ2-7	TRBV3-1	NA	CASSHGTLEQYF
TRBJ2-3	TRBV5-1	NA	CASSRTPEDTQYF
TRBJ2-1	TRBV20-1	medium-sized	CSARTINEQFF
TRBJ1-2	TRBV12-3/TRBV12-4	NA	CASSSSREILNYGYTF
TRBJ2-1	TRBV29-1	NA	CSAGQGAYNEQFF
TRBJ2-1	TRBV28	medium-sized	CASRPLGVNEQFF
TRBJ2-5	TRBV5-6	medium-sized	CASSLVRQIETQYF
TRBJ2-1	TRBV11-3	NA	CASSSMGGEQFF
TRBJ2-2	TRBV12-3/TRBV12-4	NA	CASSSHRGRGTGELFF
TRBJ2-5	TRBV12-3/TRBV12-4	NA	CASSPGVGETQYF
TRBJ2-7	TRBV27	medium-sized	CASSFPPGQSYEQYF
TRBJ2-7	TRBV13	large	CASSMSSGYEQYF
TRBJ1-4	TRBV23-1	NA	CASSSPQGRGVKNCFF
TRBJ1-2	TRBV4-3	medium-sized	CASSQDRRTGGWYGYTF
TRBJ2-5	TRBV21-1	NA	CASSRPGTGVAETQYF
TRBJ2-1	TRBV29-1	NA	CSVEIGTHHEQYF
TRBJ2-1	TRBV29-1	medium-sized	CSALAVAGGKDNEQFF
TRBJ2-7	TRBV4-3	NA	CASSQATSPSYEQYF